This T cell receptor (beta chain) is drawn from a study of shared clonotypes between healthy human individuals. Study details: Per-donor plates numbered three CD4 naive, three CD4 memory, two CD8 naive and one CD8 memory. Overall study results and limits: Represented genetic and exposure-history diversity was restricted by having few donors. Around 5% of naive CD4 clonotypes were shared across four donors.

This clone was seen once. Its target is not known. TCRdb keeps only in-frame clones here, not all; method: immunoSEQ multiplex PCR. The sample consists of about 1.1 million clones, approximately 77% of them appearing once. This sequence originates from a man younger than 30 in good health. Some clones in this sample may be carry-over from other donors' samples. The sequenced material came from memory CD4+ T cells from PBMCs. Subset noted: CD45RA-negative fraction.

CDR3 loop: CASSLVRGRENTEAFF. Written as DNA, the CDR3 is TGCGCCAGCAGCTTGGTTAGGGGCAGGGAGAACACTGAAGCTTTCTTT. V usage is TRBV5-1 and J usage is TRBJ1-1; perhaps TRBD1 as D (5 bases). Germline V lookup: CDR1 SGHRS, CDR2 YFSETQ. The length of the CDR3 is 16 residues. V lost 0 bases to trimming and J lost 1 base, with 13 bases between them.